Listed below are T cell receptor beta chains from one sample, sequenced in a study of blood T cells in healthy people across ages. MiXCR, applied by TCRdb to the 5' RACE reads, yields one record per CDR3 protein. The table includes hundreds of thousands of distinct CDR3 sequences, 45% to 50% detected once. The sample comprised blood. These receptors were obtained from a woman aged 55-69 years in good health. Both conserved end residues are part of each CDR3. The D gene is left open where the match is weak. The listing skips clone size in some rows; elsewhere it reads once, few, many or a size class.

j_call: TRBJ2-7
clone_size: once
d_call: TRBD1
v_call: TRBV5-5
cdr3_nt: TGTGCCAGCAGCACGACTCCGGGACAGGCAGTCTACGAGCAGTACTTC
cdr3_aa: CASSTTPGQAVYEQYF

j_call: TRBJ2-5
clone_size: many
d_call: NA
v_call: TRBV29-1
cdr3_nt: TGCAGCGTTGCGGTAGAGACCCAGTACTTC
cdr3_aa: CSVAVETQYF

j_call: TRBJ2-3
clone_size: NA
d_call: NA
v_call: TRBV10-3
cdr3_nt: TGTGCCATCACAGAGACGCGGGGTACGCAGTATTTT
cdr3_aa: CAITETRGTQYF

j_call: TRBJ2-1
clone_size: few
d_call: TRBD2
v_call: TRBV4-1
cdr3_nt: TGCGCCAGCAGCCAAGGACTAGCGGGAGCCAATGAGCAGTTCTTC
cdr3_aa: CASSQGLAGANEQFF

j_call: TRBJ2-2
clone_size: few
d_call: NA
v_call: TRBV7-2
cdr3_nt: TGTGCCAGCAGCACGTATTCAAGGAACACCGGGGAGCTGTTTTTT
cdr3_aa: CASSTYSRNTGELFF

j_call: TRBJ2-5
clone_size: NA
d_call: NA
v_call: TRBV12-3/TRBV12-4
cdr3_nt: TGTGCCAGCAGCCCACCACTGACAGCCGCGCCGTGGACCCAGTACTTC
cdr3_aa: CASSPPLTAAPWTQYF

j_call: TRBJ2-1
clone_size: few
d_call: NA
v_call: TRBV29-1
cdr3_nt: TGCAGCGGTAATCTGGGCGGGACAGCGACGAATGAGCAGTTCTTC
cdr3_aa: CSGNLGGTATNEQFF

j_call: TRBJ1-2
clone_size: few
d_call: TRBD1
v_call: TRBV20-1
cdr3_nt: TGCAGTGCTAGCCCTCCGGGACAGGGGGTAGCCTATGGCTACACCTTC
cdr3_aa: CSASPPGQGVAYGYTF

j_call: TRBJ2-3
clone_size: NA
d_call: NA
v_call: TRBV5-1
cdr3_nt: TGCGCCAGCAGCCCACTGACCACAGATACGCGGTATTTT
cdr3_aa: CASSPLTTDTRYF

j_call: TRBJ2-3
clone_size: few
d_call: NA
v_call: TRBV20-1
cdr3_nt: TGCAGTGCCCTTAGTAGTTTGGCAGATACGCAGTATTTT
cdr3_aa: CSALSSLADTQYF

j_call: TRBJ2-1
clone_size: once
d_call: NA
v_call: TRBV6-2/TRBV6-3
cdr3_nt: TGTGCCAGCAGTTACCACTACTCGGACTACAATGAGCAGTTCTTC
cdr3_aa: CASSYHYSDYNEQFF

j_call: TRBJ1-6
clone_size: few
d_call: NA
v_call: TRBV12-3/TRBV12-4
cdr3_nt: TGTGCCAGCAGAGCCTGGAGGAATTCACCCCTCCACTTT
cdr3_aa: CASRAWRNSPLHF

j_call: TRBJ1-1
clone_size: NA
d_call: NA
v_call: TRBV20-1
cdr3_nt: TGCAGTGCTAGATCGCCTTACACTGAAGCTTTCTTT
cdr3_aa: CSARSPYTEAFF

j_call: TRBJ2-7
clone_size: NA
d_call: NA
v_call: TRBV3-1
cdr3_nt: TGTGCCAGCAGCCAAGAGTTGCGGGGATCCTACGAGCAGTACTTC
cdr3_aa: CASSQELRGSYEQYF

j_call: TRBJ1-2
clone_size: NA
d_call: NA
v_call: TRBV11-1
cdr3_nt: TGTGCCAGCAGCCCCGGCGCAGGGACAAACTATGGCTACACCTTC
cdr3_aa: CASSPGAGTNYGYTF

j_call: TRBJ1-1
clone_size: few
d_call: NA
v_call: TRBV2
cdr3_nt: TGTGCCAGCAGGGCCGAACTTAGGAACACTGAAGCTTTCTTT
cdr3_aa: CASRAELRNTEAFF

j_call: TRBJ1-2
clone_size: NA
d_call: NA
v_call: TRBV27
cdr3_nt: TGTGCCAGCAGTGGGGGGGATAAAGCGAACTATGGCTACACCTTC
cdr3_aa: CASSGGDKANYGYTF

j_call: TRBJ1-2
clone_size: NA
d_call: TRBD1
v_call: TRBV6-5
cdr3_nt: TGTGCCAGCAGTGTTTCGACAGGGGGCTATGGCTACACCTTC
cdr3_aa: CASSVSTGGYGYTF

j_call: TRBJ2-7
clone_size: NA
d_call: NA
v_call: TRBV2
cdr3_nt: TGTGCCAGCAGTGTTGAAGGGAGCTCCTACGAGCAGTACTTC
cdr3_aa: CASSVEGSSYEQYF

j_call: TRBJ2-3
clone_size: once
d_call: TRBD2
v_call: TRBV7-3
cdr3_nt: TGTGCCAGCAGCTTCCCTAAGCTAGCGGGAGGGGAATGGGGCACAGATACGCAGTATTTT
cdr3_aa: CASSFPKLAGGEWGTDTQYF

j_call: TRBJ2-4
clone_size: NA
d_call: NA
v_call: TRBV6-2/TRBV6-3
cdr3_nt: TGTGCCAGCAGACTACCGGGACGAGCGGGTGAAAACATTCAGTACTTC
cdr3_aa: CASRLPGRAGENIQYF

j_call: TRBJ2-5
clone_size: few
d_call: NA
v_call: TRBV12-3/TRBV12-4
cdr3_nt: TGTGCCAGCAGTTCGGCTGACAGAACCCAAGAGACCCAGTACTTC
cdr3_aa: CASSSADRTQETQYF

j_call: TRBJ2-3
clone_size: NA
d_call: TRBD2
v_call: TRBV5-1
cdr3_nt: TGCGCCAGCAGCCAACCCGCGGGGGGTGCAGATACGCAGTATTTT
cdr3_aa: CASSQPAGGADTQYF

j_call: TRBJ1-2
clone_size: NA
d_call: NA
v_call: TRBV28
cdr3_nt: TGTGCCATTGGACGTTCGGGCTCTGGCTACACCTTC
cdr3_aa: CAIGRSGSGYTF

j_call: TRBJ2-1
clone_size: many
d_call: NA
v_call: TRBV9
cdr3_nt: TGTGCCAGCAGCGCAGGGGGGGGACCTTACAATGAGCAGTTCTTC
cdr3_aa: CASSAGGGPYNEQFF

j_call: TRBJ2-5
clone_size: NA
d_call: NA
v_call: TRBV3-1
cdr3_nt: TGTGCCAGCAGCCAAGATCTTGGAGGAGTTGAGACCCAGTACTTC
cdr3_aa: CASSQDLGGVETQYF

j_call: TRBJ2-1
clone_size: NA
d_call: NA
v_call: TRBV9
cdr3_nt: TGTGCCAGCAGCGTAGTTGGGGGGAGATCCTACAATGAGCAGTTCTTC
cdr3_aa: CASSVVGGRSYNEQFF

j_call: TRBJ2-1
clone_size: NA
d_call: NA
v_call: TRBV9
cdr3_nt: TGTGCCAGCAGCGTGGGGACTGTGGTTGAGCAGTTCTTC
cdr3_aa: CASSVGTVVEQFF

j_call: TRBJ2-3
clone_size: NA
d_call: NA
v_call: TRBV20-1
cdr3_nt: TGCAGTGCTAGTCGCCTCACTAGTTCCACAGATACGCAGTATTTT
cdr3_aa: CSASRLTSSTDTQYF

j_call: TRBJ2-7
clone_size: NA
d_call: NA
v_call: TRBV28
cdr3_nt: TGTGCCAGCAGTTTTATAGGAACCCATAAAACCTCCTACGAGCAGTACTTC
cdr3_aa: CASSFIGTHKTSYEQYF

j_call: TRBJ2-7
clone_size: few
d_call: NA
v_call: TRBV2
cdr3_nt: TGTGCCAGCAAGGGGGGTACAAACTCCTACGAGCAGTACTTC
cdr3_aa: CASKGGTNSYEQYF

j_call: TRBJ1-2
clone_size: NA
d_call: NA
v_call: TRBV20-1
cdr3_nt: TGCAGTGCTAGAGCAGTTTCTAACTATGGCTACACCTTC
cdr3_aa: CSARAVSNYGYTF

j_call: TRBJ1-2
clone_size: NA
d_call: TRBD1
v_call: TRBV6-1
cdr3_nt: TGTGCCAGCAGAAACCGGGACAGTCCGTTTCGGGACTATGGCTACACCTTC
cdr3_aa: CASRNRDSPFRDYGYTF

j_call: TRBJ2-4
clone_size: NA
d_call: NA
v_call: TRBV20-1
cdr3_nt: TGCAGTGTCTCGGGCCGGGTGACAGCCAAAAACATTCAGTACTTC
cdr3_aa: CSVSGRVTAKNIQYF

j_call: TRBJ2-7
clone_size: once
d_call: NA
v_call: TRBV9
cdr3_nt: TGTGCCAGCAGCGTAGGCGGGGCGCGCTATGCCTACGAGCAGTACTTC
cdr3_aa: CASSVGGARYAYEQYF

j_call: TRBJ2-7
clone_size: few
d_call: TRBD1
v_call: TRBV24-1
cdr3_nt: TGTGCCACCAGTTCGGGACAGGGTTCCTACGAGCAGTACTTC
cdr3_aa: CATSSGQGSYEQYF

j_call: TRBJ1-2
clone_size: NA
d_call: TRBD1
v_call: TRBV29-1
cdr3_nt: TGCAACGTTGAGACAGGGGGCGGCTACACCTTC
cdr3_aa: CNVETGGGYTF

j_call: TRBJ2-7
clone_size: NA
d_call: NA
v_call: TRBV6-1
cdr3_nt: TGTGCCACCTCCGGGCTCAGGAACTCCTACGAGCAGTACTTC
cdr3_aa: CATSGLRNSYEQYF

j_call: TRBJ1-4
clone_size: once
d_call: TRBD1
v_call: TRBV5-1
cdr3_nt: TGCGCCAGCGCCTCGGGACAGCTGAATGAAAAACTGTTTTTT
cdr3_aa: CASASGQLNEKLFF

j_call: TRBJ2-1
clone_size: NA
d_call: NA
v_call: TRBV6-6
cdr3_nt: TGTGCCAGCAGCGACGGGCCCTACAATGAGCAGTTCTTC
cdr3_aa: CASSDGPYNEQFF

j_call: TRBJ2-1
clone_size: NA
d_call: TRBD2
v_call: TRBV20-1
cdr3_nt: TGCAGTGCTAGAGACCAGACTAGCGCGGCCTACAATGAGCAGTTCTTC
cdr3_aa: CSARDQTSAAYNEQFF

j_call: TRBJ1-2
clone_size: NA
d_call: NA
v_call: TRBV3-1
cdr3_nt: TGTGCCAGCAGCCCCCCGGGGGCGTACTATGGCTACACCTTC
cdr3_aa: CASSPPGAYYGYTF

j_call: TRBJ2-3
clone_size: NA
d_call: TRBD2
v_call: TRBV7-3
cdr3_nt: TGTGCCAGCAGCTTTACTAGCGGTGCCGATACGCAGTATTTT
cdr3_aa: CASSFTSGADTQYF

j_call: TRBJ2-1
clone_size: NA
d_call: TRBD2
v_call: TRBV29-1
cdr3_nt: TGCAGCGTTGAAGATCCTATACCTGCAAGCGGGAGCTACAATGAGCAGTTCTTC
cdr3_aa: CSVEDPIPASGSYNEQFF

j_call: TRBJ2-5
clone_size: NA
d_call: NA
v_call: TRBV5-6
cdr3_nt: TGTGCCAGCAGCTTTGACAGCCCGTTACAAGAGACCCAGTACTTC
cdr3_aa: CASSFDSPLQETQYF

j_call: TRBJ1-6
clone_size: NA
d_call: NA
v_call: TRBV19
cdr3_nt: TGTGCCAGTGGGGCGGGGCTGTATAATTCACCCCTCCACTTT
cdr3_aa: CASGAGLYNSPLHF

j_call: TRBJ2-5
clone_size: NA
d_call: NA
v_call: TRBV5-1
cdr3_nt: TGCGCCAGCAGCTTGGGGTCCGTACTACAAGAGACCCAGTACTTC
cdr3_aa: CASSLGSVLQETQYF

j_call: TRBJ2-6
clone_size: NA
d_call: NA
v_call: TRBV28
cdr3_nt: TGTGCCAGCAATTCCTACAGGTTCTCTGGGGCCAACGTCCTGACTTTC
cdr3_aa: CASNSYRFSGANVLTF

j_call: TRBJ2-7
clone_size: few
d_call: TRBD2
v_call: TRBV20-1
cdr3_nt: TGCAGTGCTAGATCCCCCAGCGGGACTAGCGGGTACGAGCAGTACTTC
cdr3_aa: CSARSPSGTSGYEQYF